This paragraph covers one TCR beta chain sequence. After constant-region reverse-primer amplification, full-length variable regions underwent semi-nested PCR with Nested Universal Primer A. TCRdb passed the 5' RACE reads through MiXCR, listing each CDR3 protein once. The sample yields 60,000 to 65,000 distinct CDR3 sequences, roughly 30% seen once. Naive CD4+ cells had CD25+ Tregs removed. Germline-derived CDR1 and CDR2 are MNHNS and SASEGT. The CDR3 has 15 amino acids. Trimming removed 3 bases at V and 1 base at J, with 13 bases between. V usage is TRBV6-1 and J usage is TRBJ2-7; D gene unclear. The sequenced sample was tumor-infiltrating naive CD4+ T cells sorted from the breast tumor. Noted subset: naive CD4+ T cells, CD4+CD45RA+CD25-. The clonotype comes from a female donor with breast cancer. The CDR3: CASSDPTPASYEQYF. The CDR3 DNA reads as TGTGCCAGCAGTGATCCGACACCCGCATCCTACGAGCAGTACTTC.